This T cell receptor (beta chain) stems from a study of CD8+CD57+ T cells in acquired aplastic anemia. On the study more broadly: Sorted CD4+ and CD8+ cells gave a mean 3.2 ug DNA, range roughly 0.18 to 30 ug.

The sample holds one count of this clonotype. What it binds is not known. One junction end disagrees with the germline gene, perhaps due to a read error. Genomic DNA provided the template from which TCR beta VDJ and CDR3 profiles were obtained. TCRdb fed the reads into MiXCR, producing one record per CDR3 protein. This table holds roughly 420,000 distinct CDR3 sequences, under 80% found once. The CDR3 extends over 16 amino acids. CDR1 is SEHNR and CDR2 is FQNEAQ in the germline V gene (reference sequence). Whole-study findings and limits: Shared by patients and controls, 25 to 30 CD8+ CDR3s were abundant in patients. Any difference that existed in CD8+ Simpson's diversity between patients and controls was not significant.

Specimen: sorted CD4+, CD8+, or CD8+CD57+ T cells (not recorded which) from PBMCs. The receptor was isolated from a human donor in good health, serving as a control. The J gene is TRBJ2-7, the V gene TRBV7-9; D assignment may be TRBD1 or TRBD2 (5 bases each). The CDR3 region is CASSSTGLTNSYEQYF. The CDR3 DNA sequence: TGCGCCAGCAGCTCAACGGGGCTAACAAACTCCTACGAGCAGTACTTC.